Below, 28 T cell receptor beta chains from the same sample are listed, as sequenced in a study of cytomegalovirus exposure and HLA in healthy donors. PCR employed 60 Vbeta and 13 Jbeta primers. The protocol was immunoSEQ multiplex PCR, while the TCRdb copy is restricted to in-frame clones and leaves out a portion. This table holds about 270,000 clones, about 75% found once. Sequencing used PBMCs. The receptors come from a female donor in good health and CMV-seronegative.

The chain uses TRBV5-1 and TRBJ2-1; D might be TRBD2 (6 bases). Germline assignment: CDR1 SGHRS and CDR2 YFSETQ. The CDR3 runs 15 residues. Trimming removed 1 base from V and 7 bases from J, with 15 bases in between. CDR3 DNA: TGCGCCAGCAGCTTGATAGTGGGCGGAGGGAATGAGCAGTTCTTC. Translated, it gives CASSLIVGGGNEQFF.

The table lists this clone with many counts. The CDR3 DNA is TGTGCCAGCAGCCGTGACGGGACTTTGAACACTGAAGCTTTCTTT. This encodes CASSRDGTLNTEAFF. The chain couples TRBV13 to TRBJ1-1; D is possibly TRBD1 (5 bases). Germline V gene lookup returns CDR1 PRHDT and CDR2 FYEKMQ (reference sequence). This CDR3 comprises 15 residues. The germline V and J ends were trimmed by 5 bases and 0 bases, with 13 bases remaining between them.

CDR3 region: CASVGDGGGQPQHF. The CDR3 DNA follows: TGTGCCAGCGTAGGAGACGGTGGGGGGCAGCCCCAGCATTTT. The chain joins TRBV6-1 to TRBJ1-5; a weak D match, TRBD1 (5 bases). V lost 8 bases to trimming and J lost 7 bases, with 18 bases between them. In germline, CDR1 is MNHNS, CDR2 SASEGT. The CDR3 totals 14 residues.

Comment on this clone: The sample holds other DNA sequences that translate to the same CDR3. The chain couples TRBV5-1 to TRBJ1-1; D remains ambiguous. Trimming took off 2 bases at V and 2 bases at J, with 7 bases between the two ends. The CDR3 totals 13 residues. CDR1 is SGHRS, CDR2 YFSETQ, per germline. The CDR3 region is CASSFQENTEAFF. CDR3 bases: TGCGCCAGCAGCTTCCAGGAAAACACTGAAGCTTTCTTT. The variable domain in full, completed from reference TRBV5-1 and TRBJ1-1, reads KAGVTQTPRYLIKTRGQQVTLSCSPISGHRSVSWYQQTPGQGLQFLFEYFSETQRNKGNFPGRFSGRQFSNSRSEMNVSTLELGDSALYLCASSFQENTEAFFGQGTRLTVV.

The chain links TRBV2 to TRBJ2-1; the D is unclear. The CDR3 consists of 10 residues. The germline gives CDR1 SNHLY, CDR2 FYNNEI. Trimming left V 7 bases short and J 7 bases short, with 5 bases between. The CDR3 sequence is CASISNEQFF. CDR3 coding DNA: TGTGCCAGCATCTCGAATGAGCAGTTCTTC. Drawing the rest from reference TRBV2 and TRBJ2-1, the complete variable domain is EPEVTQTPSHQVTQMGQEVILRCVPISNHLYFYWYRQILGQKVEFLVSFYNNEISEKSEIFDDQFSVERPDGSNFTLKIRSTKLEDSAMYFCASISNEQFFGPGTRLTVL.

V gene TRBV30 combines with J gene TRBJ2-7; 9 positions agree with TRBD2. From germline, CDR1 is GTSNPN and CDR2 SVGIG (reference sequence). The length of the CDR3 is 15 residues. The V gene end was trimmed by 0 bases and the J gene end by 7 bases; junction bases not matched to a gene: 10. The CDR3 here is CAWSVLLAGRVEQYF. The CDR3 DNA reads TGTGCCTGGAGTGTACTCCTAGCGGGAAGGGTGGAGCAGTACTTC.

The chain has TRBV6-5 and TRBJ2-2; 7 nucleotides match TRBD1. The CDR3 extends over 15 amino acids. The junction had 5 bases not matched to a gene; V was cut back by 5 bases and J by 2 bases. The germline V gene has CDR1 MNHEY and CDR2 SVGAGI. CDR3 sequence (DNA): TGTGCCAGCAGTATGGGACAGCCAAACACCGGGGAGCTGTTTTTT. It is translated as CASSMGQPNTGELFF.

This clone has more than one count but fewer than ten. V usage is TRBV30 and J usage is TRBJ1-6, with D perhaps matching TRBD1 (5 bases). CDR3 length equals 16 residues. V was pared by 1 base and J by 7 bases, with 17 bases between. Per germline, CDR1 GTSNPN and CDR2 SVGIG (reference sequence). In DNA form, the CDR3 reads TGTGCCTGGAGTGGAGGGGCGGGGGGGAAAAATTCACCCCTCCACTTT. It translates to CAWSGGAGGKNSPLHF. Full variable domain (rest looked up from reference TRBV30 and TRBJ1-6): SQTIHQWPATLVQPVGSPLSLECTVEGTSNPNLYWYRQAAGRGLQLLFYSVGIGQISSEVPQNLSASRPQDRQFILSSKKLLLSDSGFYLCAWSGGAGGKNSPLHFGNGTRLTVT.

This chain connects TRBV5-1 to TRBJ1-2, with unresolved D. The germline V and J ends were trimmed by 0 bases and 0 bases, with 9 bases remaining between them. Germline V gene sequence: CDR1 SGHRS, CDR2 YFSETQ. This CDR3 contains 15 residues. This CDR3 reads CASSLDPGANYGYTF. The CDR3 DNA is TGCGCCAGCAGCTTGGATCCGGGAGCTAACTATGGCTACACCTTC.

V gene TRBV19 combines with J gene TRBJ2-7, with a possible D match to TRBD2 (6 bases). The CDR3 contains 13 residues. Per the germline V gene, CDR1 is LNHDA and CDR2 is SQIVND (reference sequence). Deletions cut 5 bases from V and 4 bases from J, with 12 bases between. CDR3 amino acids: CASSLSGGYEQYF. The DNA for the CDR3 is TGTGCCAGTAGTCTTAGCGGAGGTTACGAGCAGTACTTC.

This chain uses TRBV6-4 with TRBJ1-1; 8 nucleotides align to TRBD1. The CDR3 has 16 amino acids. Germline V gene sequence: CDR1 MRHNA, CDR2 SNTAGT. The ends lost 2 bases at V and 3 bases at J; junction bases unmatched: 8. In DNA form, the CDR3 reads TGTGCCAGCAGTGACCGCACAGGGGGAGAGGACACTGAAGCTTTCTTT. Protein: CASSDRTGGEDTEAFF.

Only one count was recorded for this clone. The chain is built from TRBV10-1 and TRBJ2-5; 14 nucleotides agree with TRBD2. J gave up 2 bases and V 8 bases, and 10 bases lay outside the gene matches. CDR3 size: 17 residues. Per the germline V gene, CDR1 is WNHNN and CDR2 is SYGVQD (reference sequence). CDR3 residues: CASARGTSGRRQETQYF. The DNA of the CDR3 is TGCGCCAGCGCAAGAGGGACTAGCGGGAGAAGACAAGAGACCCAGTACTTC.

This chain links TRBV6-6 with TRBJ2-5, with 9 bases aligning to TRBD1. The CDR3 is 14 residues long. J gave up 3 bases and V 6 bases, and 5 bases lay outside the gene matches. Germline assignment: CDR1 MNHNY and CDR2 SVGAGI (reference sequence). The CDR3 spells CASRMGQGKETQYF. The DNA of the CDR3 is TGTGCCAGCAGAATGGGACAGGGAAAAGAGACCCAGTACTTC.

A few counts support this clone. At one end the junction does not follow the germline gene, possibly because of a read error. The chain combines TRBV7-9 with TRBJ2-7; the D gene is possibly TRBD2 (5 bases). This CDR3 contains 16 residues. Germline V CDR1 and CDR2: SEHNR, FQNEAQ (reference sequence). CDR3 nucleotide sequence: TGTTCCAGCAGCTCTGACTACGCTGAACCGACCTACGAGCAGTACTTC. It codes for CSSSSDYAEPTYEQYF.

With regard to this clone: Different DNA sequences within this sample yield the same CDR3. This chain connects TRBV19 to TRBJ2-7, with 7 bases fitting TRBD1. The CDR3 has 14 residues. Germline values: CDR1 LNHDA, CDR2 SQIVND (reference sequence). Trimming at V came to 2 bases and at J to 4 bases, leaving 5 bases not matched to a gene. CDR3 nucleotides: TGTGCCAGTAGTATAAAGGGGGCAGGGTACGAGCAGTACTTC. Its protein is CASSIKGAGYEQYF.

This chain uses TRBV28 with TRBJ1-5; 10 nucleotides match TRBD1. The CDR3 loop spans 23 amino acids. V gave up 2 bases and J gave up 2 bases; unmatched junction bases: 24. CDR1 and CDR2 (germline): MDHEN, SYDVKM. DNA for the CDR3: TGTGCCAGCAGTTTACGGAACCCGGGGTTCGCGGGACAGGGGTTTTTGGGCAATCAGCCCCAGCATTTT. Encoded protein: CASSLRNPGFAGQGFLGNQPQHF.

The chain links TRBV7-9 to TRBJ1-3, with unresolved D. This CDR3 spans 15 amino acids. V dropped 2 bases and J dropped 0 bases, with 8 bases sitting between them. The germline CDR1 and CDR2 sequences are SEHNR and FQNEAQ (reference sequence). As DNA, the CDR3 is TGTGCCAGCAGCTTAAACAGTGTCTCTGGAAACACCATATATTTT. This translates into CASSLNSVSGNTIYF.

The genes are TRBV6-4 and TRBJ2-3, with 8 bases that match TRBD2. V shed 4 bases, J shed 0 bases, and the junction held 3 bases outside the gene matches. Germline V gene sequence: CDR1 MRHNA, CDR2 SNTAGT. The CDR3 runs 15 residues. For the CDR3, the DNA is TGTGCCAGCAGTGTAACGGGAGGGAGCACAGATACGCAGTATTTT. Amino acid sequence: CASSVTGGSTDTQYF.

The chain links TRBV15 to TRBJ2-5; D is perhaps TRBD2 (5 bases). Germline V gives CDR1 LNHNV, CDR2 YYDKDF (reference sequence). The V gene lost 3 bases and the J gene lost 1 base, with 12 bases spanning the gap. This CDR3 is built from 15 residues. The CDR3 loop is CATSRDLRGQETQYF. CDR3 sequence (DNA): TGTGCCACCAGCAGGGACCTCCGGGGCCAAGAGACCCAGTACTTC. Complete variable domain (other parts from reference TRBV15 and TRBJ2-5): DAMVIQNPRYQVTQFGKPVTLSCSQTLNHNVMYWYQQKSSQAPKLLFHYYDKDFNNEADTPDNFQSRRPNTSFCFLDIRSPGLGDTAMYLCATSRDLRGQETQYFGPGTRLLVL.

The chain carries TRBV29-1 and TRBJ2-2; D gene uncertain. Germline assignment: CDR1 SQVTM and CDR2 ANQGSEA. Trimming pared 5 bases from V and 7 bases from J, leaving 17 bases between. CDR3 length: 14 residues. CDR3 sequence: CSVKLAVGVGELFF. CDR3 DNA sequence: TGCAGCGTTAAGTTAGCTGTAGGTGTCGGGGAGCTGTTTTTT.

The chain links TRBV29-1 to TRBJ2-7, with 9 bases lining up with TRBD1. There are 13 residues in the CDR3. V lost 3 bases to trimming and J lost 3 bases; unmatched junction nucleotides: 3. CDR1 is SQVTM, CDR2 ANQGSEA, per germline. CDR3 amino acids: CSVEGQGHYEQYF. The CDR3 nucleotides are TGCAGCGTTGAGGGACAGGGACACTACGAGCAGTACTTC.

The chain carries TRBV25-1 and TRBJ1-2; D not resolved. The CDR3 contains 13 residues. CDR1 MGHDK and CDR2 SYGVNS come from the germline V gene. Trimming took 4 bases from V and 8 from J, leaving 14 bases between them. CDR3 in amino acids: CASSGPYRAGYTF. The CDR3 bases are TGTGCCAGCAGTGGCCCTTACAGAGCCGGCTACACCTTC.

V is TRBV6-6 and J is TRBJ2-7, with D possibly TRBD2 on 5 matching bases. Germline lookup yields CDR1 MNHNY and CDR2 SVGAGI (reference sequence). The CDR3 has 13 residues. Trimming stripped 6 bases from V and 2 bases from J, with 11 bases between. CDR3 DNA: TGTGCCAGCAGAGTCATCGGGACCTACGAGCAGTACTTC. It codes for CASRVIGTYEQYF.

This clone was seen only a few times. The sample contains more than one DNA sequence encoding this CDR3. The rearrangement uses TRBV5-6 and TRBJ1-2; D is uncertain. The CDR3 extends over 13 amino acids. V was pared by 0 bases and J by 4 bases, with 7 bases between. Looked up from germline, CDR1 is SGHDT and CDR2 is YYEEEE. In DNA, the CDR3 is TGTGCCAGCAGCTTGGGGCAGGTCTATGGCTACACCTTC. Translation gives CASSLGQVYGYTF.

The rearrangement links TRBV5-6 to TRBJ2-1; D remains ambiguous. V gave up 1 base and J gave up 0 bases, with 11 bases separating them. CDR1 is SGHDT, CDR2 YYEEEE, per germline. This CDR3 comprises 16 residues. CDR3 nucleotides: TGTGCCAGCAGCTTGCGGCGGCCAAGCTCCTACAATGAGCAGTTCTTC. The encoded protein is CASSLRRPSSYNEQFF.

The rearrangement uses TRBV2 and TRBJ2-7; tentatively, D is TRBD1 (5 bases). CDR3 length equals 15 residues. The germline CDR1 and CDR2 sequences are SNHLY and FYNNEI. Trimming took off 5 bases at V and 1 base at J, with 15 bases between the two ends. The CDR3 loop reads CASSRRASGSYEQYF. CDR3 nucleotide sequence: TGTGCCAGCAGTCGCAGGGCCAGTGGATCCTACGAGCAGTACTTC.

V gene TRBV5-1 combines with J gene TRBJ1-5; 9 nucleotides line up with TRBD1. With V trimmed by 0 bases and J by 4 bases, 2 bases remained unmatched. Germline assignment: CDR1 SGHRS and CDR2 YFSETQ. This CDR3 has 15 residues. CDR3 coding DNA: TGCGCCAGCAGCTTGGACAGGGGGCCTAATCAGCCCCAGCATTTT. This codes for CASSLDRGPNQPQHF.

The chain joins TRBV6-1 to TRBJ2-7; D gene uncertain. Germline V gene lookup returns CDR1 MNHNS and CDR2 SASEGT. CDR3 length equals 12 residues. Trimming pared 4 bases from V and 4 bases from J, leaving 8 bases between. The CDR3 sequence is CASSAARYEQYF. The CDR3 DNA sequence: TGTGCCAGCAGTGCCGCTAGATACGAGCAGTACTTC.